Listed below are T cell receptor beta chains from one sample, sequenced in a study of blood T cell repertoires in COVID-19. TCRdb keeps only in-frame clones here, not all; method: immunoSEQ multiplex PCR. The sample has under 300,000 clones, about 88% seen once. The sequencing input was PBMCs or T cells enriched from blood (not recorded which). All receptors derive from a woman aged 45-65 years who had been exposed to COVID-19. The CDR3 runs from the conserved cysteine through the conserved F or W. Fields, in order: CDR3 length, V gene, J gene, D gene, clone size, CDR3 DNA, CDR3 protein. The D gene is left open where the match is weak. Some rows have no size entry. The others give once, few or many, or a class for an expanded clone.

15	TRBV18	TRBJ2-3	TRBD1	-	TGTGCCAGCTCAGGCGACAGGGCCAGCACAGATACGCAGTATTTT	CASSGDRASTDTQYF
14	TRBV9	TRBJ1-2	TRBD1	-	TGTGCCAGCAGCACCGGACAGGGACGTGGTGGCTACACCTTC	CASSTGQGRGGYTF
14	TRBV13	TRBJ2-3	TRBD1	-	TGTGCCAGCAGCTTGGGACAGAGCACAGATACGCAGTATTTT	CASSLGQSTDTQYF
15	TRBV7-2	TRBJ1-5	-	-	TGTGCCAGCAGCTTAGACAACAGGGTCAATCAGCCCCAGCATTTT	CASSLDNRVNQPQHF
14	TRBV6-6	TRBJ2-1	TRBD2	-	TGTGCCAGCACCACTAGCGGGGGGTACAATGAGCAGTTCTTC	CASTTSGGYNEQFF
15	TRBV10-1	TRBJ2-5	-	-	TGCGCCAGCACTAAAGACCCCGCGGCCCAAGAGACCCAGTACTTC	CASTKDPAAQETQYF
15	TRBV7-2	TRBJ2-7	-	-	TGTGCCAGCAGTCCGACATCCGCAGGGTTTAGGGAGCAGTACTTC	CASSPTSAGFREQYF
15	TRBV18	TRBJ2-1	TRBD1	-	TGTGCCAGCTCACCCGGGACAGGGGGCCACAATGAGCAGTTCTTC	CASSPGTGGHNEQFF
14	TRBV29-1	TRBJ1-1	-	once	TGCAGCGTTGAATGGGGAGGGGTCAGGACTGAAGCTTTCTTT	CSVEWGGVRTEAFF
18	TRBV7-9	TRBJ2-7	-	-	TGTGCCAGCAGTTACGCTGTCATAGTCGGGTTAAGAACTTACGAGCAGTACTTC	CASSYAVIVGLRTYEQYF
15	TRBV3-1/TRBV3-2	TRBJ2-1	-	-	TGTGCCAGCAGCCAAGCGGGAGGGGGCGGGGGTGAGCAGTTCTTC	CASSQAGGGGGEQFF
18	TRBV7-2	TRBJ2-5	TRBD2	once	TGTGCCAGCAGCTTAGCTCTAGCGGGGGGGCGGGCCCAAGAGACCCAGTACTTC	CASSLALAGGRAQETQYF
16	TRBV24-1	TRBJ2-2	TRBD1	-	TGTGCCACCAGTGATCCCGACAGGGTCGGTCCCGGGGAGCTGTTTTTT	CATSDPDRVGPGELFF
14	TRBV10-3	TRBJ1-2	TRBD1	few	TGTGCCATCAGCGTCGGACAGGGTGACTATGGCTACACCTTC	CAISVGQGDYGYTF
14	TRBV4-3	TRBJ2-1	TRBD1	-	TGCGCCAGCCGTCCAGGACAGGGGTCCGATGAGCAGTTCTTC	CASRPGQGSDEQFF
16	TRBV9	TRBJ1-2	-	-	TGTGCCAGCAGCGTAGGGTTGGGGAGGGATAACTATGGCTACACCTTC	CASSVGLGRDNYGYTF
13	TRBV7-9	TRBJ2-2	TRBD2	-	TGTGCCAGCAGCCCGAGCGGGGGGCCGGAGCTGTTTTTT	CASSPSGGPELFF
16	TRBV27	TRBJ2-7	TRBD2	-	TGTGCCAGCAGTCGTCAGACTCCGGGACTAGCCACGGAGCAGTACTTC	CASSRQTPGLATEQYF
14	TRBV4-3	TRBJ1-6	-	-	TGCGCCAGCAGCCAAGATCGGGGGGTTTCACCCCTCCACTTT	CASSQDRGVSPLHF
13	TRBV4-3	TRBJ2-7	-	-	TGCGCCAGCAGCCAAGACCTCTCCTACGAGCAGTACTTC	CASSQDLSYEQYF
13	TRBV12-5	TRBJ1-4	-	-	TGTGCTAGTGGTTCTACGGGGTCTGAAAAACTGTTTTTT	CASGSTGSEKLFF
15	TRBV5-1	TRBJ2-2	TRBD1	-	TGCGCCAGCAGCTGGGACAGGGAACGCACCGGGGAGCTGTTTTTT	CASSWDRERTGELFF
13	TRBV12-3/TRBV12-4	TRBJ1-1	-	-	TGTGCCAGCAGTTTTACGGGATACTCTGAAGCTTTCTTT	CASSFTGYSEAFF
14	TRBV19	TRBJ1-6	TRBD1	-	TGTGCCAGTACCGGCGGACAGGGTAATTCACCCCTCCACTTT	CASTGGQGNSPLHF
19	TRBV21-1	TRBJ2-5	-	-	TGTGCCAGCAGCAAATCGACGGCGGCAGACAGGGCGTACCAAGAGACCCAGTACTTC	CASSKSTAADRAYQETQYF
11	TRBV12-3/TRBV12-4	TRBJ2-2	-	-	TGTGCCAGCAGTCGCTACGGGGAGCTGTTTTTT	CASSRYGELFF
15	TRBV7-6	TRBJ2-5	-	-	TGTGCCAGCAGCTTACGAACAGGGTACCAAGAGACCCAGTACTTC	CASSLRTGYQETQYF
15	TRBV5-4	TRBJ2-7	TRBD1	-	TGTGCCAGCAGCTTGGTTACAGGGGGAACCTACGAGCAGTACTTC	CASSLVTGGTYEQYF
15	TRBV28	TRBJ1-4	TRBD1	-	TGTGCCAGCAGCACCTCCGGGACAGTCAATGAAAAACTGTTTTTT	CASSTSGTVNEKLFF
16	TRBV12-2	TRBJ1-2	-	-	TGTGCAAGTCGCTTAGCGGCCGAGACAGGGTTATATGGCTACACCTTC	CASRLAAETGLYGYTF
15	TRBV29-1	TRBJ2-2	-	once	TGCAGCGACCTCTCACAGGGTCGTGGCACCGGGGAGCTGTTTTTT	CSDLSQGRGTGELFF
17	TRBV27	TRBJ2-1	-	-	TGTGCCAGCAGTTTTTTAGGGGGGGGGAATCAAGGCAATGAGCAGTTCTTC	CASSFLGGGNQGNEQFF
13	TRBV12-3/TRBV12-4	TRBJ1-2	-	once	TGTGCCAGCAGCCCCGACAGAGGCTATGGCTACACCTTC	CASSPDRGYGYTF
14	TRBV7-6	TRBJ2-7	-	-	TGTGCCAGCAGCTTAGATCAGGGTTCCTACGAGCAGTACTTC	CASSLDQGSYEQYF
15	TRBV21-1	TRBJ2-7	-	few	TGTGCCAGCAGCAAAAGGAGGGGGCCCGGTTACGAGCAGTACTTC	CASSKRRGPGYEQYF
18	TRBV28	TRBJ2-1	TRBD2	-	TGTGCCAGCAGGGGACTAGCGGGGGGGTCCCGGTCCTACAATGAGCAGTTCTTC	CASRGLAGGSRSYNEQFF
10	TRBV28	TRBJ1-5	-	few	TGTGTTACAGGCAGGCAGCCCCAGCATTTT	CVTGRQPQHF
13	TRBV18	TRBJ2-5	-	-	TGTGCCAGCTCACCAGAGAGGGTCGAGACCCAGTACTTC	CASSPERVETQYF
14	TRBV3-1/TRBV3-2	TRBJ1-2	-	-	TGTGCCAGCAGCCAAGCAGGGCGAGGATATGGCTACACCTTC	CASSQAGRGYGYTF
15	TRBV5-4	TRBJ2-1	-	few	TGTGCCAGCAGCTTAGGGGACACCTCCTACAATGAGCAGTTCTTC	CASSLGDTSYNEQFF
17	TRBV7-9	TRBJ1-6	-	-	TGTGCCAGCAGCTTAGCGCAAGGAACAGCTTATAATTCACCCCTCCACTTT	CASSLAQGTAYNSPLHF
13	TRBV6-5	TRBJ1-1	TRBD1	-	TGTGCCAGCAGTTGGGACAGGGGCACTGAAGCTTTCTTT	CASSWDRGTEAFF
13	TRBV10-1	TRBJ1-2	TRBD1	-	TGCGCCAACCCAGGGGGCAAAGGCTATGGCTACACCTTC	CANPGGKGYGYTF
15	TRBV19	TRBJ1-1	-	-	TGTGCCAGTAGTCCCCTCCGGAGAATGAACACTGAAGCTTTCTTT	CASSPLRRMNTEAFF
13	TRBV7-8	TRBJ1-5	-	-	TGTGCCAGCAGCTTACGAGATTTCGGTCACCAGCATTTT	CASSLRDFGHQHF